The 31 T cell receptor beta chains listed next were all sequenced from one sample in a study of identical twins. TCRdb recomputed calls from the 5' RACE reads with MiXCR, one row per CDR3 protein. Of roughly 570,000 distinct CDR3 sequences listed, 9.5% to 10% are singletons. The same sample was also studied in work on yellow fever vaccine responses in identical twins.

Sequenced input: PBMCs. The receptors were gathered from a woman aged 18-29 years in good health.

The V and J genes are TRBV6-1 and TRBJ1-3; no clear D gene. Trimming shortened V by 10 bases and J by 0 bases, and 13 bases separated the two germline ends. The CDR3 loop spans 14 amino acids. Germline CDR1 and CDR2: MNHNS and SASEGT. CDR3 nucleotide sequence: TGTGCCACCTCCGCATCAGACTCTGGAAACACCATATATTTT. Protein sequence: CATSASDSGNTIYF.

This clonotype appeared a few times. V is TRBV6-1 and J is TRBJ1-6; D remains unclear. The CDR3 covers 13 residues. Deletions cut 7 bases from V and 11 bases from J, with 15 bases between. CDR1 is MNHNS, CDR2 SASEGT, per germline. The CDR3 DNA sequence: TGTGCCAGCACCTCCCTCGGGTGGACACCCCTCCACTTT. This translates into CASTSLGWTPLHF.

This clonotype was seen a few times. The chain joins TRBV7-9 to TRBJ2-1; no clear D gene. Germline V lookup: CDR1 SEHNR, CDR2 FQNEAQ (reference sequence). Trimming pared 1 base from V and 7 bases from J, leaving 8 bases between. The CDR3 length is 13 residues. The CDR3 DNA sequence: TGTGCCAGCAGCTTAGTTGATCCGAATGAGCAGTTCTTC. It translates to CASSLVDPNEQFF. Based on the CDR3 plus reference TRBV7-9 and TRBJ2-1, the full variable domain is DTGVSQNPRHKITKRGQNVTFRCDPISEHNRLYWYRQTLGQGPEFLTYFQNEAQLEKSRLLSDRFSAERPKGSFSTLEIQRTEQGDSAMYLCASSLVDPNEQFFGPGTRLTVL.

The chain carries TRBV30 and TRBJ2-1; a possible D gene is TRBD1 (6 bases). In germline, CDR1 is GTSNPN, CDR2 SVGIG (reference sequence). V dropped 3 bases and J dropped 7 bases, with 13 bases sitting between them. This CDR3 spans 13 amino acids. The CDR3 loop reads CAWRNNRANEQFF. The CDR3 DNA follows: TGTGCCTGGAGAAATAACAGGGCGAATGAGCAGTTCTTC.

A few counts support this clonotype. This chain connects TRBV7-2 to TRBJ2-1; D unresolved. Trimming shortened V by 5 bases and J by 2 bases, and 13 bases separated the two germline ends. CDR3 length equals 15 residues. Per the germline V gene, CDR1 is SGHTA and CDR2 is FQGNSA. CDR3 region: CASSMRRTPYNEQFF. DNA of the CDR3: TGTGCCAGCAGCATGAGACGGACCCCCTACAATGAGCAGTTCTTC.

This clonotype has ten or more counts. The rearrangement links TRBV6-2 or TRBV6-3 to TRBJ2-1; 10 bases agree with TRBD2. J lost 9 bases, V lost 7 bases, and 9 bases had no gene match. The CDR3 is 14 amino acids. Germline CDR1 reads MNHEY; CDR2 reads SVGEGT. For the CDR3, the DNA is TGTGCCAGCAATCCAGCGGGAGGGCCAAGTGAGCAGTTCTTC. Encoded protein: CASNPAGGPSEQFF.

This clonotype was counted ten times or more. This chain links TRBV5-1 with TRBJ2-5; D is perhaps TRBD2 (5 bases). Germline lookup yields CDR1 SGHRS and CDR2 YFSETQ. V was shortened by 0 bases and J by 4 bases, with 13 bases between the two germline ends. CDR3 length equals 15 residues. The CDR3 region is CASSLGVSEGETQYF. CDR3 nucleotide sequence: TGCGCCAGCAGCTTGGGGGTATCCGAGGGAGAGACCCAGTACTTC.

This clonotype was observed a handful of times. The chain uses TRBV6-2 or TRBV6-3 and TRBJ2-1; D may be TRBD2 (5 bases). This CDR3 is built from 16 residues. Germline assignment: CDR1 MNHEY and CDR2 SVGEGT. Trimming took off 0 bases at V and 4 bases at J, with 13 bases between the two ends. CDR3 DNA: TGTGCCAGCAGTTACTCGGAGCGGTGGGTTTACAATGAGCAGTTCTTC. Its translation: CASSYSERWVYNEQFF.

This clonotype has a handful of counts. The rearrangement joins TRBV7-2 to TRBJ2-2; TRBD1 is a possible D gene (6 bases). V gave up 4 bases and J gave up 3 bases, with 15 bases separating them. This CDR3 spans 16 amino acids. CDR1 and CDR2 (germline): SGHTA, FQGNSA. CDR3 coding DNA: TGTGCCAGCAGCTCTGCACAGGGCCCCCACACCGGGGAGCTGTTTTTT. Translated: CASSSAQGPHTGELFF.

This rearrangement joins TRBV7-2 to TRBJ2-7, with TRBD1 identical over 7 bases. In germline, CDR1 is SGHTA, CDR2 FQGNSA. The CDR3 has 15 residues. Trimming cost V 4 bases and J 4 bases; bases outside gene matches: 10. CDR3 sequence reads: CASSYTGTAAYEQYF. CDR3 in DNA: TGTGCCAGCAGCTATACCGGGACAGCCGCTTACGAGCAGTACTTC.

This clonotype was detected many times. V usage is TRBV12-3 or TRBV12-4 and J usage is TRBJ2-4; tentative D call: TRBD1 (6 bases). V lost 3 bases and J lost 5, with 14 bases in between. The CDR3 covers 15 residues. CDR3 in amino acids: CASSFYTGYENIQYF. The CDR3 DNA sequence: TGTGCCAGCAGTTTCTATACAGGGTACGAAAACATTCAGTACTTC.

This clonotype showed up just a few times. The CDR3 loop reads CASSLEGASQPQHF. The CDR3 nucleotides read TGTGCCAGCAGTTTAGAGGGGGCTAGTCAGCCCCAGCATTTT. The chain has TRBV12-3 or TRBV12-4 and TRBJ1-5, with 7 bases fitting TRBD1. This CDR3 spans 14 amino acids. V was clipped by 1 base and J by 6 bases; unmatched bases: 3.

The chain couples TRBV11-2 to TRBJ2-3; D is unclear. This CDR3 contains 16 residues. Trimming shortened V by 3 bases and J by 2 bases, and 15 bases separated the two germline ends. Per the germline V gene, CDR1 is SGHAT and CDR2 is FQNNGV. The CDR3 coding sequence is TGTGCCAGCAGCTTTCCGGCGGAGATAATCACAGATACGCAGTATTTT. This translates into CASSFPAEIITDTQYF. The variable domain in full, completed from reference TRBV11-2 and TRBJ2-3, reads EAGVAQSPRYKIIEKRQSVAFWCNPISGHATLYWYQQILGQGPKLLIQFQNNGVVDDSQLPKDRFSAERLKGVDSTLKIQPAKLEDSAVYLCASSFPAEIITDTQYFGPGTRLTVL.

The V and J genes are TRBV15 and TRBJ2-3; 9 bases fit TRBD2. The CDR3 spans 17 residues. Germline lookup yields CDR1 LNHNV and CDR2 YYDKDF (reference sequence). Trimming removed 0 bases from V and 5 bases from J; junction bases left unmatched: 9. The CDR3 protein is CATSRDLAGGPEDTQYF. CDR3 in DNA: TGTGCCACCAGCAGAGATCTCGCGGGAGGGCCTGAAGATACGCAGTATTTT.

This clonotype occurred many times. This chain joins TRBV7-2 and TRBJ2-3; D may correspond to TRBD1 or TRBD2 (5 bases each). The germline CDR1 and CDR2 sequences are SGHTA and FQGNSA. CDR3 size: 14 residues. V was pared by 5 bases and J by 4 bases, with 13 bases between. The CDR3 is CASSPSGTPDTQYF. The CDR3 region has the DNA TGTGCCAGCAGCCCCTCAGGGACCCCAGATACGCAGTATTTT.

The table lists this clonotype with many counts. This chain uses TRBV19 with TRBJ2-6, with 11 nucleotides matching TRBD1. The CDR3 runs to 18 residues. Looked up from germline, CDR1 is LNHDA and CDR2 is SQIVND (reference sequence). After removal of 6 bases from V and 1 base from J, the junction contained 8 bases not matched to a gene. The CDR3 DNA reads TGTGCCAGTAGCCTGGAGGGACAGGGGGTTTCTGGGGCCAACGTCCTGACTTTC. Translated, it gives CASSLEGQGVSGANVLTF.

This clonotype was observed a handful of times. This rearrangement joins TRBV7-3 to TRBJ1-1; tentatively, D is TRBD1 (5 bases). Germline V lookup: CDR1 SGHTA, CDR2 FQGTGA. Trimming took 2 bases from V and 7 from J, leaving 17 bases between them. The CDR3 runs to 15 residues. In DNA, the CDR3 is TGTGCCAGCAGCTTACGGCTCAACGGGGCGGGTGAAGCTTTCTTT. It yields the protein CASSLRLNGAGEAFF. Filled out from reference TRBV7-3 and TRBJ1-1, the complete variable domain reads GAGVSQTPSNKVTEKGKYVELRCDPISGHTALYWYRQSLGQGPEFLIYFQGTGAADDSGLPNDRFFAVRPEGSVSTLKIQRTERGDSAVYLCASSLRLNGAGEAFFGQGTRLTVV.

The chain is built from TRBV7-2 and TRBJ2-7; D not resolved. The ends were cut back, 0 bases at V and 4 bases at J, with 13 bases in the middle. CDR1 SGHTA and CDR2 FQGNSA come from the germline V gene. CDR3 length equals 15 residues. The DNA of the CDR3 is TGTGCCAGCAGCTTAGCGGGTAGTAAGGGATACGAGCAGTACTTC. Encoded protein: CASSLAGSKGYEQYF.

There are many counts of this clonotype. The chain combines TRBV5-1 with TRBJ2-1; weak D call: TRBD2 (6 bases). This CDR3 has 14 amino acids. V was trimmed by 7 bases and J by 2 bases, leaving 13 bases between them. The germline gives CDR1 SGHRS, CDR2 YFSETQ. CDR3 sequence reads: CASVASAPYNEQFF. DNA for the CDR3: TGCGCCAGCGTTGCTAGCGCACCCTACAATGAGCAGTTCTTC.

This clonotype was recorded a few times. This chain connects TRBV27 to TRBJ2-1; 11 bases agree with TRBD2. J gave up 9 bases and V 5 bases, and 12 bases lay outside the gene matches. The germline V gene encodes CDR1 MNHEY and CDR2 SMNVEV (reference sequence). The CDR3 has 16 amino acids. DNA of the CDR3: TGTGCCAGCAGTACGCCGACTAGCGGGATTCCCTCTGAGCAGTTCTTC. Residues: CASSTPTSGIPSEQFF.

This clonotype has only a few counts. The rearrangement joins TRBV20-1 to TRBJ1-4; tentative D call: TRBD1 (5 bases). V dropped 4 bases and J dropped 2 bases, with 17 bases sitting between them. This CDR3 comprises 16 residues. Germline CDR1 reads DFQATT; CDR2 reads SNEGSKA (reference sequence). The CDR3 loop reads CSANRDALGTNEKLFF. The DNA of the CDR3 is TGCAGTGCTAATAGGGACGCGTTGGGGACTAATGAAAAACTGTTTTTT.

This clonotype has just a few counts. The V call is TRBV20-1, the J call TRBJ1-4, with D unresolved. Germline V gene lookup returns CDR1 DFQATT and CDR2 SNEGSKA (reference sequence). Trimming removed 6 bases at V and 7 bases at J, with 21 bases between. The CDR3 has 15 amino acids. The CDR3 reads CSASGTDRSTEKLFF. In DNA form, the CDR3 reads TGCAGTGCATCCGGAACGGACCGCTCGACTGAAAAACTGTTTTTT.

Many counts were recorded for this clonotype. One end of the junction varies from germline; a read error may be responsible. The CDR3 region is CASSIGLGSYEQYF. The CDR3 bases are TGTGCTAGCAGCATCGGGTTGGGCTCCTACGAGCAGTACTTC. The chain uses TRBV7-7 and TRBJ2-7; D ambiguous. The CDR3 covers 14 residues. Per the germline V gene, CDR1 is SSHAT and CDR2 is FNYEAQ (reference sequence). Full variable domain (remainder filled in from reference TRBV7-7 and TRBJ2-7): GAGVSQSPRYKVTKRGQDVTLRCDPISSHATLYWYQQALGQGPEFLTYFNYEAQPDKSGLPSDRFSAERPEGSISTLTIQRTEQRDSAMYRCASSIGLGSYEQYFGPGTRLTVT.

This clonotype was seen at least ten times. The chain employs TRBV3-1 and TRBJ2-7; 8 bases line up with TRBD1. CDR1 LGHDT and CDR2 YNNKEL come from the germline V gene (reference sequence). After removal of 1 base from V and 3 bases from J, the junction contained 5 bases not matched to a gene. The CDR3 runs to 15 residues. The CDR3 here is CASSQVAGGRYEQYF. The CDR3 DNA sequence: TGTGCCAGCAGCCAAGTAGCAGGGGGCCGCTACGAGCAGTACTTC.

The chain recombines TRBV5-1 with TRBJ2-3; 10 nucleotides match TRBD1. This CDR3 is built from 15 residues. With 2 bases clipped from V and 4 bases from J, the junction kept 4 bases outside the gene matches. Looked up from germline, CDR1 is SGHRS and CDR2 is YFSETQ. CDR3 loop: CASSLTGTGADTQYF. The CDR3 DNA reads TGCGCCAGCAGCTTAACCGGGACAGGGGCAGATACGCAGTATTTT.

The chain couples TRBV7-2 to TRBJ2-1; D could derive from TRBD1 or TRBD2 (5 bases each). This CDR3 comprises 14 residues. Germline V gives CDR1 SGHTA, CDR2 FQGNSA. The V end was cut by 4 bases, the J end by 7 bases, with 14 bases between. In nucleotides, the CDR3 is TGTGCCAGCAGCTCGGGGCGGACGCCGAATGAGCAGTTCTTC. It encodes CASSSGRTPNEQFF.

This chain uses TRBV10-1 with TRBJ2-2, with D possibly matching TRBD1 (6 bases). The CDR3 length is 14 residues. Germline V gene lookup returns CDR1 WNHNN and CDR2 SYGVQD (reference sequence). V dropped 3 bases and J dropped 3 bases, with 8 bases sitting between them. CDR3 amino acids: CASSDSGDTGELFF. For the CDR3, the DNA is TGCGCCAGCAGTGATTCAGGGGACACCGGGGAGCTGTTTTTT.

This clonotype was seen repeatedly, ten times or more. The chain has TRBV6-1 and TRBJ2-7; 7 bases are shared with TRBD1. Trimming cost V 6 bases and J 3 bases; bases outside gene matches: 8. CDR1 and CDR2 (germline): MNHNS, SASEGT. This CDR3 region has 14 residues. CDR3 DNA sequence: TGTGCCAGCAGCCCAGAGACAGGGAGCTACGAGCAGTACTTC. It encodes CASSPETGSYEQYF.

The chain employs TRBV6-5 and TRBJ1-4, with D tentatively TRBD1 (6 bases). The CDR3 is 16 residues long. Germline assignment: CDR1 MNHEY and CDR2 SVGAGI. Trimming took off 4 bases at V and 4 bases at J, with 16 bases between the two ends. CDR3 nucleotides: TGTGCCAGCAGTTCCCCAAGAACAGGGAATAATGAAAAACTGTTTTTT. Its protein is CASSSPRTGNNEKLFF.

This rearrangement joins TRBV12-3 or TRBV12-4 to TRBJ1-1; the match to TRBD1 covers 10 bases. There are 16 residues in the CDR3. J lost 5 bases, V lost 3 bases, and 9 bases had no gene match. The CDR3 DNA sequence: TGTGCCAGCAGTTTTGGACAGGGGGTAGGTAGAACTGAAGCTTTCTTT. Protein sequence: CASSFGQGVGRTEAFF.

Comment on this clonotype: One base away lies a much larger clone, so this may be a sequencing read error. The J gene is TRBJ2-1, the V gene TRBV25-1; TRBD1 matches 8 bases. After removal of 0 bases from V and 5 bases from J, the junction contained 6 bases not matched to a gene. Looked up from germline, CDR1 is MGHDK and CDR2 is SYGVNS. This CDR3 has 16 residues. In nucleotides, the CDR3 is TGTGCCAGCAGTGAATATAGGACAGGGAGTCACAATGAGCAGTTCTTC. Residues: CASSEYRTGSHNEQFF.